This T cell receptor beta chain emerged from a study of T cell changes during pregnancy in multiple sclerosis (dated by TCRdb to the late 2010s). With respect to the entire study: Changes in the T cell repertoire over the course of pregnancy were examined in this study in women with multiple sclerosis.

The CDR3 numbers 15 residues from cysteine through phenylalanine. This entry keeps only the CDR3 DNA: 45 bases, framed from base 1. Deletion took 4 bases off V and 0 bases off J, with a span of 11 bases between the germline ends. The germline V gene (reference sequence) yields SEHNR for CDR1 and FQNEAQ for CDR2. Library preparation employed the immunoSEQ multiplex PCR assay. TCRdb re-hosts the immuneACCESS table, in-frame sequences only. Its copies lack some clones; in the studies checked, an unresolved V gene accounts for under half of them, and the cause for the rest is not known. This sample comprises tens of thousands of clones, about 89% of them detected only once. Roughly 10% of the sample belongs to the ten largest clones. For this clone: Its antigen target is currently unknown. The input lacks base qualities; no much larger clone sits a single base away.

Sequences were derived from CD8+ T cells from peripheral blood mononuclear cells, sampled in the third trimester of pregnancy. This clonotype originated in a female donor with multiple sclerosis, enrolled in a pregnancy study. This sequence uses TRBV7-9 and TRBJ2-3; tentative D gene TRBD2, with 5 bases matching. In nucleotides, the sequence is TGTGCCAGCAGCTACCCAGCGGATAGCACAGATACGCAGTATTTT. This codes for CASSYPADSTDTQYF.